Listed below are T cell receptor beta chains from one sample, sequenced in a study of T cell responses to AZD1222 COVID-19 vaccine. Only in-frame clones appear in the TCRdb table, and some are missing; sequencing was by immunoSEQ multiplex PCR. The sample shows 120,000 or so clones, 70% to 90% of them seen only once. The specimen was peripheral blood, collected on day 0 of AZD1222 vaccination. All receptors come from an adult in good health. The CDR3 runs from the conserved cysteine through the conserved F or W. The D gene is left open where the match is weak. Size tells how often a clone was seen (once, few, many) or the class of an expanded clone, and some rows leave it out.

CDR3aa: CATSRGKTEVENEQFF
CDR3nt: TGTGCCACCAGCAGAGGGAAAACAGAGGTCGAGAATGAGCAGTTCTTC
j_gene: TRBJ2-1
v_gene: TRBV15
abundance: -
d_gene: -

CDR3aa: CASSTRDRGQNTEAFF
CDR3nt: TGTGCCAGCAGCACGAGGGACAGGGGGCAGAACACTGAAGCTTTCTTT
j_gene: TRBJ1-1
v_gene: TRBV7-9
abundance: -
d_gene: TRBD1

CDR3aa: CASSLWDNQPQHF
CDR3nt: TGTGCCAGCAGTCTGTGGGACAATCAGCCCCAGCATTTT
j_gene: TRBJ1-5
v_gene: TRBV27
abundance: -
d_gene: -

CDR3aa: CAISESAILAKNIQYF
CDR3nt: TGTGCCATCAGTGAGTCGGCCATACTAGCCAAAAACATTCAGTACTTC
j_gene: TRBJ2-4
v_gene: TRBV10-3
abundance: -
d_gene: -

CDR3aa: CASSARLLRDKSSYNSPLHF
CDR3nt: TGTGCCAGCAGTGCCCGACTTTTACGGGACAAAAGCTCCTATAATTCACCCCTCCACTTT
j_gene: TRBJ1-6
v_gene: TRBV27
abundance: once
d_gene: -

CDR3aa: CASSEISWADPSYNEQFF
CDR3nt: TGTGCCAGCAGTGAAATATCGTGGGCAGACCCTTCCTACAATGAGCAGTTCTTC
j_gene: TRBJ2-1
v_gene: TRBV6-1
abundance: -
d_gene: -

CDR3aa: CAQRSGRETQYF
CDR3nt: TGTGCTCAGCGGTCCGGGAGGGAGACCCAGTACTTC
j_gene: TRBJ2-5
v_gene: TRBV30
abundance: -
d_gene: TRBD2

CDR3aa: CASSPGAGEKLFF
CDR3nt: TGTGCCAGCTCACCAGGGGCCGGAGAAAAACTGTTTTTT
j_gene: TRBJ1-4
v_gene: TRBV18
abundance: -
d_gene: -

CDR3aa: CASSFQGSTNYGYTF
CDR3nt: TGTGCCAGCAGCTTCCAGGGAAGTACTAACTATGGCTACACCTTC
j_gene: TRBJ1-2
v_gene: TRBV7-2
abundance: -
d_gene: -

CDR3aa: CASSPRTSGSYEQYF
CDR3nt: TGTGCCAGCAGCCCGAGGACTAGCGGTAGCTACGAGCAGTACTTC
j_gene: TRBJ2-7
v_gene: TRBV11-2
abundance: -
d_gene: TRBD2

CDR3aa: CASVPLAGGNQPQHF
CDR3nt: TGTGCTAGTGTACCATTGGCGGGGGGGAATCAGCCCCAGCATTTT
j_gene: TRBJ1-5
v_gene: TRBV12-5
abundance: -
d_gene: -

CDR3aa: CASSLEQGGNTGELFF
CDR3nt: TGTGCCAGCAGCTTAGAGCAGGGGGGAAACACCGGGGAGCTGTTTTTT
j_gene: TRBJ2-2
v_gene: TRBV7-2
abundance: -
d_gene: -

CDR3aa: CASSQDLRVRFYEQYF
CDR3nt: TGTGCCAGCAGCCAAGATCTGCGGGTTAGATTTTACGAGCAGTACTTC
j_gene: TRBJ2-7
v_gene: TRBV3-1/TRBV3-2
abundance: many
d_gene: -

CDR3aa: CAIRGTGESTDTQYF
CDR3nt: TGTGCCATCAGGGGGACAGGGGAAAGCACAGATACGCAGTATTTT
j_gene: TRBJ2-3
v_gene: TRBV10-3
abundance: once
d_gene: TRBD1

CDR3aa: CASSLSRLGRTNTEAFF
CDR3nt: TGCGCCAGCAGCTTGAGTCGACTGGGACGGACGAACACTGAAGCTTTCTTT
j_gene: TRBJ1-1
v_gene: TRBV5-1
abundance: -
d_gene: -

CDR3aa: CASGPGLGTDTQYF
CDR3nt: TGTGCTAGTGGTCCGGGACTGGGTACAGATACGCAGTATTTT
j_gene: TRBJ2-3
v_gene: TRBV12-5
abundance: -
d_gene: -

CDR3aa: CASSSGLDTEAFF
CDR3nt: TGTGCCAGCTCGTCCGGCCTTGACACTGAAGCTTTCTTT
j_gene: TRBJ1-1
v_gene: TRBV18
abundance: -
d_gene: -

CDR3aa: CASSLAPTGAVETQYF
CDR3nt: TGTGCCAGCAGCTTAGCCCCGACAGGAGCGGTAGAGACCCAGTACTTC
j_gene: TRBJ2-5
v_gene: TRBV7-6
abundance: once
d_gene: -

CDR3aa: CASSLLGRGRRVTQYF
CDR3nt: TGTGCCAGCAGCTTATTAGGCCGCGGGCGAAGGGTGACCCAGTACTTC
j_gene: TRBJ2-5
v_gene: TRBV7-2
abundance: -
d_gene: -

CDR3aa: CSVSNAPRGRANYGYTF
CDR3nt: TGCAGCGTTTCCAACGCCCCCAGGGGCCGAGCTAACTATGGCTACACCTTC
j_gene: TRBJ1-2
v_gene: TRBV29-1
abundance: few
d_gene: -

CDR3aa: CASSLHGQRDTQYF
CDR3nt: TGTGCCAGCAGCTTACACGGGCAGAGGGATACGCAGTATTTT
j_gene: TRBJ2-3
v_gene: TRBV7-9
abundance: once
d_gene: -

CDR3aa: CASMRNTEAFF
CDR3nt: TGTGCCAGCATGCGGAACACTGAAGCTTTCTTT
j_gene: TRBJ1-1
v_gene: TRBV25-1
abundance: once
d_gene: -

CDR3aa: CASSFGTSGGYEQYF
CDR3nt: TGTGCCAGCAGCTTCGGGACTAGCGGGGGGTACGAGCAGTACTTC
j_gene: TRBJ2-7
v_gene: TRBV5-4
abundance: -
d_gene: TRBD2

CDR3aa: CASSQDRLANTGELFF
CDR3nt: TGTGCCAGCAGCCAAGATAGGCTAGCGAACACCGGGGAGCTGTTTTTT
j_gene: TRBJ2-2
v_gene: TRBV4-2
abundance: -
d_gene: -

CDR3aa: CASRTSGSLNEQFF
CDR3nt: TGTGCCAGCCGGACTAGCGGGAGTCTGAATGAGCAGTTCTTC
j_gene: TRBJ2-1
v_gene: TRBV19
abundance: once
d_gene: TRBD2

CDR3aa: CASGWEGMNTEAFF
CDR3nt: TGTGCTAGTGGTTGGGAGGGAATGAACACTGAAGCTTTCTTT
j_gene: TRBJ1-1
v_gene: TRBV12-5
abundance: -
d_gene: -

CDR3aa: CASADWGELFF
CDR3nt: TGTGCCAGCGCCGATTGGGGGGAGCTGTTTTTT
j_gene: TRBJ2-2
v_gene: TRBV11-2
abundance: -
d_gene: -

CDR3aa: CASSSRVNPNQPQHF
CDR3nt: TGTGCCAGCAGTTCCAGGGTCAACCCCAATCAGCCCCAGCATTTT
j_gene: TRBJ1-5
v_gene: TRBV6-6
abundance: -
d_gene: -

CDR3aa: CASSFAGTEAFF
CDR3nt: TGTGCCAGCAGTTTCGCGGGAACTGAAGCTTTCTTT
j_gene: TRBJ1-1
v_gene: TRBV12-3/TRBV12-4
abundance: -
d_gene: -

CDR3aa: CASSLEGNEKLFF
CDR3nt: TGTGCCAGCAGCTTAGAGGGTAATGAAAAACTGTTTTTT
j_gene: TRBJ1-4
v_gene: TRBV7-9
abundance: -
d_gene: -

CDR3aa: CASSHVQLADGYQETQYF
CDR3nt: TGCGCCAGCAGCCACGTACAACTAGCGGACGGGTACCAAGAGACCCAGTACTTC
j_gene: TRBJ2-5
v_gene: TRBV4-1
abundance: -
d_gene: TRBD2

CDR3aa: CASSLDGGNEQFF
CDR3nt: TGTGCCAGCAGCTTAGATGGAGGCAATGAGCAGTTCTTC
j_gene: TRBJ2-1
v_gene: TRBV11-2
abundance: -
d_gene: -

CDR3aa: CASSSSTFGEQYF
CDR3nt: TGCGCCAGCAGCTCTTCAACCTTTGGAGAGCAGTACTTC
j_gene: TRBJ2-7
v_gene: TRBV5-1
abundance: -
d_gene: -

CDR3aa: CASIEREQGAGYTF
CDR3nt: TGTGCCAGCATAGAGAGGGAACAGGGGGCTGGCTACACCTTC
j_gene: TRBJ1-2
v_gene: TRBV6-6
abundance: -
d_gene: TRBD1

CDR3aa: CASSFGMEQFF
CDR3nt: TGTGCCAGCAGCTTTGGGATGGAGCAGTTCTTC
j_gene: TRBJ2-1
v_gene: TRBV9
abundance: -
d_gene: -

CDR3aa: CASSAWAGQETQYF
CDR3nt: TGCGCCAGCAGCGCCTGGGCGGGGCAAGAGACCCAGTACTTC
j_gene: TRBJ2-5
v_gene: TRBV5-1
abundance: -
d_gene: -

CDR3aa: CASSQDWGADYGYTF
CDR3nt: TGTGCCAGCAGCCAAGATTGGGGGGCTGACTATGGCTACACCTTC
j_gene: TRBJ1-2
v_gene: TRBV3-1/TRBV3-2
abundance: few
d_gene: -

CDR3aa: CAWNQRSNQPQHF
CDR3nt: TGTGCCTGGAACCAGCGTAGCAATCAGCCCCAGCATTTT
j_gene: TRBJ1-5
v_gene: TRBV30
abundance: few
d_gene: -

CDR3aa: CASSAGVYSPLHF
CDR3nt: TGTGCCAGCAGTGCCGGGGTGTATTCACCCCTCCACTTT
j_gene: TRBJ1-6
v_gene: TRBV12-3/TRBV12-4
abundance: -
d_gene: -

CDR3aa: CASSYPVLSHHEQYF
CDR3nt: TGTGCCAGCAGTTACCCCGTTCTCTCCCACCACGAGCAGTACTTC
j_gene: TRBJ2-7
v_gene: TRBV6-2/TRBV6-3
abundance: -
d_gene: -

CDR3aa: CASSQDQGTYTF
CDR3nt: TGTGCCAGCTCACAAGATCAGGGAACCTACACCTTC
j_gene: TRBJ1-2
v_gene: TRBV18
abundance: -
d_gene: -

CDR3aa: CASSPLVEKLFF
CDR3nt: TGTGCCAGCAGCCCACTCGTTGAAAAACTGTTTTTT
j_gene: TRBJ1-4
v_gene: TRBV7-9
abundance: -
d_gene: -

CDR3aa: CASSLTGRFQETQYF
CDR3nt: TGCGCCAGCAGCCTGACAGGGCGCTTCCAAGAGACCCAGTACTTC
j_gene: TRBJ2-5
v_gene: TRBV5-1
abundance: -
d_gene: TRBD1

CDR3aa: CATTRDKDQPQHF
CDR3nt: TGTGCCACCACCAGGGACAAAGATCAGCCCCAGCATTTT
j_gene: TRBJ1-5
v_gene: TRBV10-3
abundance: -
d_gene: -

CDR3aa: CASSVSGRSYNEQFF
CDR3nt: TGTGCCAGCAGTGTTAGCGGGAGGTCCTACAATGAGCAGTTCTTC
j_gene: TRBJ2-1
v_gene: TRBV2
abundance: -
d_gene: TRBD2

CDR3aa: CSARGYNEQFF
CDR3nt: TGCAGTGCTAGAGGGTACAATGAGCAGTTCTTC
j_gene: TRBJ2-1
v_gene: TRBV20-1
abundance: -
d_gene: -

CDR3aa: CASSLDPNSPLHF
CDR3nt: TGTGCCAGCAGCTTAGACCCCAATTCACCCCTCCACTTT
j_gene: TRBJ1-6
v_gene: TRBV11-2
abundance: -
d_gene: -